This T cell receptor beta chain was profiled in a study of T-cell memory formation after mild COVID-19. Background on the study: Across donors, TCR clusters were largely donor specific.

With constant-segment primers, 5'RACE yielded cDNA libraries of TCR alpha and TCR beta that carried sample barcodes and UMIs. From the 5' RACE reads, TCRdb called clonotypes with MiXCR, one entry per CDR3 protein. This table has over 350,000 distinct CDR3 sequences, approximately 25% appearing once. Points on this clonotype: The antigen is not known.

V was cut by 2 bases and J by 10 bases, with 26 bases left in between. Germline CDR1 and CDR2: LGHNA and YNFKEQ. The CDR3 loop spans 17 amino acids. Study outcomes and limitations: Researchers report contracting CD4+ clones mostly in CM and EM, with CD8+ clones in EMRA.

V usage is TRBV4-2 and J usage is TRBJ2-5, with no clear D. The specimen sequenced was PBMCs or a T cell subset sorted from them (not recorded which). This sequence originates from an adult woman who had mild COVID-19 (a few samples of this study predate the infection). Cell type and time point are not known. The CDR3 spells CASSQKSGGALWDGQYF. The CDR3 DNA reads as TGTGCCAGCAGCCAAAAGTCAGGCGGAGCCCTTTGGGATGGCCAGTACTTC.